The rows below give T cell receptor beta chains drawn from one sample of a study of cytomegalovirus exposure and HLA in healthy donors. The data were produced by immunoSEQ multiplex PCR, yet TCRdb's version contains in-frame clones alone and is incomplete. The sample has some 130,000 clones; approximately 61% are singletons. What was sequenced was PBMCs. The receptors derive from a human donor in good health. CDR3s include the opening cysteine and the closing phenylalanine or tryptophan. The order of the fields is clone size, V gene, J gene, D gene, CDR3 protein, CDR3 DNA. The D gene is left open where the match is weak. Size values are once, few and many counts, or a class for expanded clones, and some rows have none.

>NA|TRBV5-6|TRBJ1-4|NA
CASSLYRERREKLFF
TGTGCCAGCAGTTTGTACAGGGAGAGGCGTGAAAAACTGTTTTTT
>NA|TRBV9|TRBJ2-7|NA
CASSVASVSSYEQYF
TGTGCCAGCAGCGTAGCTAGCGTTAGCTCCTACGAGCAGTACTTC
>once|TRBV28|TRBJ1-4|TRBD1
CASSSARDRGRSDREKLFF
TGTGCCAGCAGTTCTGCGAGGGACAGGGGGCGGTCGGATCGTGAAAAACTGTTTTTT
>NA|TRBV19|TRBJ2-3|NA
CASSNGADTQYF
TGTGCCAGTAGTAACGGTGCAGATACGCAGTATTTT
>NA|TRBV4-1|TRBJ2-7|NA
CASSQDRGWGQDEQYF
TGCGCCAGCAGCCAAGATCGGGGTTGGGGGCAGGACGAGCAGTACTTC
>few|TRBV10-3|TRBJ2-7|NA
CAISESSQGPYEQYF
TGTGCCATCAGTGAGTCGTCGCAGGGGCCCTACGAGCAGTACTTC
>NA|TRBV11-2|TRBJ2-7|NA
CASSRTRVNEQYF
TGTGCCAGCAGCCGAACTAGGGTAAACGAGCAGTACTTC
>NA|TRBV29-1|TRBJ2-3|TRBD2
CSVELAGADTQYF
TGCAGCGTTGAACTAGCGGGAGCAGATACGCAGTATTTT
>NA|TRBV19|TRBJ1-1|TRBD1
CASRVKGGQRFTEAFF
TGTGCCAGTAGGGTAAAGGGGGGACAGCGATTCACTGAAGCTTTCTTT
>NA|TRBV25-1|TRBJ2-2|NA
CASGGKSGGELFF
TGTGCCAGCGGGGGCAAGAGCGGCGGGGAGCTGTTTTTT
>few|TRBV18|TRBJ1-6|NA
CASSPYAGQKTSPLHF
TGTGCCAGCTCACCGTACGCTGGACAGAAGACTTCACCCCTCCACTTT
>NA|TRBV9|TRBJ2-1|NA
CASSVDRGSYNEQFF
TGTGCCAGCAGCGTAGATAGGGGCTCCTACAATGAGCAGTTCTTC
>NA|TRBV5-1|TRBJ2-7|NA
CASSPGDRTYEQYF
TGCGCCAGCAGCCCGGGGGACAGAACGTACGAGCAGTACTTC
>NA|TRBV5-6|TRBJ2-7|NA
CASSLATVNYEQYF
TGTGCCAGCAGCTTGGCGACAGTTAACTACGAGCAGTACTTC
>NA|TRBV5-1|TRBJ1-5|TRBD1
CASSPGGTGADQPQHF
TGCGCCAGCAGCCCTGGGGGGACAGGGGCAGATCAGCCCCAGCATTTT
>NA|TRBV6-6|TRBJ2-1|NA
CASSYAGQLQFF
TGTGCCAGCAGTTACGCGGGACAGTTACAGTTCTTC
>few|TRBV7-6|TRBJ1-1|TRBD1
CASSQTAGTGAGNTEAFF
TGTGCCAGCAGTCAGACTGCCGGGACAGGCGCAGGGAACACTGAAGCTTTCTTT
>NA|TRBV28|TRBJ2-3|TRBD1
CASSWGRDSRTDTQYF
TGTGCCAGCAGTTGGGGCCGGGACAGTCGCACAGATACGCAGTATTTT
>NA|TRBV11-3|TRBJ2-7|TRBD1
CASSLGTGGAYEQYF
TGTGCCAGCAGCTTAGGGACAGGGGGCGCGTACGAGCAGTACTTC
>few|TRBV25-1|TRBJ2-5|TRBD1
CAVEPGQGRYGLGETQYF
TGTGCCGTCGAACCGGGACAGGGTCGATATGGTCTAGGAGAGACCCAGTACTTC
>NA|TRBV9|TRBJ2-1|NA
CASSSPGVNEQFF
TGTGCCAGCAGCTCCCCGGGGGTCAATGAGCAGTTCTTC
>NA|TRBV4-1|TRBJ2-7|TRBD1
CASSQGQGGFYEQYF
TGCGCCAGCAGCCAGGGACAGGGAGGTTTCTACGAGCAGTACTTC
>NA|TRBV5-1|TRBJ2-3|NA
CASSSDTNTDTQYF
TGCGCCAGCAGCTCGGACACAAACACAGATACGCAGTATTTT
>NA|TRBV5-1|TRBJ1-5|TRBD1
CASSLAGQGTQPQHF
TGCGCCAGCAGCTTGGCCGGACAGGGTACTCAGCCCCAGCATTTT
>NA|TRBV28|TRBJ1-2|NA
CASSRGAYTF
TGTGCCAGCAGTCGGGGGGCGTACACCTTC
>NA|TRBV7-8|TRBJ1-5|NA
CASSLGRSASSNQPQHF
TGTGCCAGCAGCTTAGGACGTTCAGCGAGTAGCAATCAGCCCCAGCATTTT
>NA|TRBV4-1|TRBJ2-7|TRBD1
CASSTGGGGSYEQYF
TGCGCCAGCAGTACAGGGGGAGGTGGCTCCTACGAGCAGTACTTC
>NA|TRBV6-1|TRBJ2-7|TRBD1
CASSEAGPGQGSYEQYF
TGTGCCAGCAGTGAAGCAGGCCCGGGACAGGGATCCTACGAGCAGTACTTC
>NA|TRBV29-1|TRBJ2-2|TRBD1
CSVSGQGSTGELFF
TGCAGCGTTTCCGGACAGGGTAGCACCGGGGAGCTGTTTTTT
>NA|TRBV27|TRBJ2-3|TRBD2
CASSLSWTSGRNADTQYF
TGTGCCAGCTCCCTCTCCTGGACTAGCGGGAGGAACGCAGATACGCAGTATTTT
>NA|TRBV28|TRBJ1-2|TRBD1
CATRGLDGYTF
TGTGCCACGAGGGGGCTAGATGGCTACACCTTC
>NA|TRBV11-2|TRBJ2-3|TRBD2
CASSLGTSADTQYF
TGTGCCAGCAGCTTAGGGACTAGCGCAGATACGCAGTATTTT
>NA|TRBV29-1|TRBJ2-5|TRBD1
CSVERQDDRDRAETQYF
TGCAGCGTTGAGAGGCAGGACGACCGGGACAGGGCTGAGACCCAGTACTTC
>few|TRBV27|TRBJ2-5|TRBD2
CASRAGGSGRALLGETQYF
TGTGCCAGCAGAGCGGGTGGGAGCGGGAGGGCCCTCCTCGGAGAGACCCAGTACTTC
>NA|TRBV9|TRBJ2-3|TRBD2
CASSVPGGGTDTQYF
TGTGCCAGCAGCGTTCCGGGAGGAGGCACAGATACGCAGTATTTT
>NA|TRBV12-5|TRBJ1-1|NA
CASGRLQGTEAFF
TGTGCTAGTGGCAGACTACAGGGCACTGAAGCTTTCTTT
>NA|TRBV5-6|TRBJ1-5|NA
CASSLGGAGQPQHF
TGTGCCAGCAGCTTAGGGGGGGCGGGTCAGCCCCAGCATTTT
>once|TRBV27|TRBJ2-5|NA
CASSLGQNQETQYF
TGTGCCAGCAGTTTAGGGCAGAACCAAGAGACCCAGTACTTC
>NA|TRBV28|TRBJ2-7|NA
CASSSHRDIYEQYF
TGTGCCAGCAGTTCTCACCGGGACATCTACGAGCAGTACTTC
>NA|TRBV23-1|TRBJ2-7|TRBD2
CASSQYRGSHTYEQYF
TGCGCCAGCAGTCAATACCGCGGGAGTCACACCTACGAGCAGTACTTC
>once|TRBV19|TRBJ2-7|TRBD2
CASSTSLANYEQYF
TGTGCCAGTAGTACCTCACTAGCGAACTACGAGCAGTACTTC
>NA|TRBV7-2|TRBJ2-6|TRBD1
CASSAPGQGLSGANVLTF
TGTGCCAGCAGCGCGCCGGGACAGGGCTTATCTGGGGCCAACGTCCTGACTTTC
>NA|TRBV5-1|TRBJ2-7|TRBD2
CASSRGDEQYF
TGCGCCAGCAGTCGGGGGGACGAGCAGTACTTC
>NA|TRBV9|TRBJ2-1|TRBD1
CASSTYGTGIYNEQFF
TGTGCCAGCAGCACCTACGGGACAGGGATCTACAATGAGCAGTTCTTC
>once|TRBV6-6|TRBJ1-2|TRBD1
CASSDRGHGYTF
TGTGCCAGCAGCGACAGGGGACATGGCTACACCTTC
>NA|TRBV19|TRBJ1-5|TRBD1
CASSIEGQGNQPQHF
TGTGCCAGTAGTATCGAGGGACAGGGCAATCAGCCCCAGCATTTT
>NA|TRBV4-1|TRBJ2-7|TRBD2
CASSQEALAARSSPYEQYF
TGCGCCAGCAGCCAAGAGGCACTAGCGGCACGATCTTCCCCCTACGAGCAGTACTTC
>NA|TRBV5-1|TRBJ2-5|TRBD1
CASSQTGKETQYF
TGCGCCAGCAGCCAGACAGGGAAAGAGACCCAGTACTTC
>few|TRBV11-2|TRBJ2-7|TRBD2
CASSSLGRVEQYF
TGTGCCAGCAGCTCCCTGGGGAGGGTCGAGCAGTACTTC
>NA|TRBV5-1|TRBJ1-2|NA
CASSLGRTASAYGYTF
TGCGCCAGCAGCTTGGGTAGGACAGCGTCCGCCTATGGCTACACCTTC
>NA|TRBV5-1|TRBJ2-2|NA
CASSSIQITGELFF
TGCGCCAGCAGCTCAATACAGATCACCGGGGAGCTGTTTTTT